These T cell receptor beta chains were read from a single sample in a study of blood T cell repertoires in COVID-19. Some clones are missing from TCRdb's copy, which holds only in-frame ones; the method was immunoSEQ multiplex PCR. The table has roughly 140,000 clones, around 81% seen once. Sequenced: peripheral blood. The receptors derive from a woman between 45 and 60 years old with acute or convalescent COVID-19. CDR3s include the opening cysteine and the closing phenylalanine or tryptophan. Fields, in order: J gene, D gene, V gene, clone size, CDR3 protein, CDR3 DNA. D genes are given only for firm matches. Rows may omit the clone size; those that give it use once, few, many or a size class.

j_call: TRBJ1-6
d_call: TRBD1
v_call: TRBV9
clone_size: NA
cdr3_aa: CASSRRQGENSPLHF
cdr3_nt: TGTGCCAGCAGCCGACGGCAGGGGGAAAATTCACCCCTCCACTTT

j_call: TRBJ1-1
d_call: NA
v_call: TRBV6-5
clone_size: NA
cdr3_aa: CASSSQGNTEAFF
cdr3_nt: TGTGCCAGCAGTTCACAGGGAAACACTGAAGCTTTCTTT

j_call: TRBJ2-5
d_call: TRBD1
v_call: TRBV20-1
clone_size: NA
cdr3_aa: CSASGQGLQETQYF
cdr3_nt: TGCAGTGCTAGTGGACAGGGGTTACAAGAGACCCAGTACTTC

j_call: TRBJ1-1
d_call: TRBD1
v_call: TRBV5-1
clone_size: NA
cdr3_aa: CASSDGTDQWNTEAFF
cdr3_nt: TGCGCCAGCAGCGACGGGACAGACCAGTGGAACACTGAAGCTTTCTTT

j_call: TRBJ1-4
d_call: NA
v_call: TRBV19
clone_size: NA
cdr3_aa: CASIQGSTNEKLFF
cdr3_nt: TGTGCCAGTATCCAGGGGTCAACTAATGAAAAACTGTTTTTT

j_call: TRBJ1-1
d_call: NA
v_call: TRBV6-5
clone_size: NA
cdr3_aa: CASSYSMAHLNTEAFF
cdr3_nt: TGTGCCAGCAGTTATTCAATGGCCCATTTGAACACTGAAGCTTTCTTT

j_call: TRBJ1-4
d_call: NA
v_call: TRBV7-9
clone_size: NA
cdr3_aa: CASSSSANEKLFF
cdr3_nt: TGTGCCAGCAGCTCTAGTGCTAATGAAAAACTGTTTTTT

j_call: TRBJ1-2
d_call: NA
v_call: TRBV3-1/TRBV3-2
clone_size: NA
cdr3_aa: CASSLNRDIANYGYTF
cdr3_nt: TGTGCCAGCAGCCTAAACCGGGACATAGCTAACTATGGCTACACCTTC

j_call: TRBJ2-1
d_call: TRBD2
v_call: TRBV6-2/TRBV6-3
clone_size: NA
cdr3_aa: CASSYQGGGANEQFF
cdr3_nt: TGTGCCAGCAGTTACCAGGGCGGGGGAGCCAATGAGCAGTTCTTC

j_call: TRBJ1-2
d_call: NA
v_call: TRBV29-1
clone_size: few
cdr3_aa: CSVEVPSPGYTF
cdr3_nt: TGCAGCGTTGAAGTTCCATCCCCCGGCTACACCTTC

j_call: TRBJ2-1
d_call: TRBD2
v_call: TRBV11-3
clone_size: NA
cdr3_aa: CASSLASGGAHEQFF
cdr3_nt: TGTGCCAGCAGCTTAGCCAGCGGGGGGGCCCATGAGCAGTTCTTC

j_call: TRBJ1-4
d_call: TRBD1
v_call: TRBV6-5
clone_size: few
cdr3_aa: CASSRGTAPNEKLFF
cdr3_nt: TGTGCCAGCAGTCGTGGGACAGCACCTAATGAAAAACTGTTTTTT

j_call: TRBJ1-1
d_call: NA
v_call: TRBV7-9
clone_size: NA
cdr3_aa: CASSLGTLITAETFF
cdr3_nt: TGTGCCAGCAGCTTAGGGACACTGATAACAGCCGAAACTTTCTTT

j_call: TRBJ2-2
d_call: TRBD1
v_call: TRBV18
clone_size: NA
cdr3_aa: CASSPYGQVVRELFF
cdr3_nt: TGTGCCAGCTCACCATACGGACAGGTTGTCCGGGAGCTGTTTTTT

j_call: TRBJ1-1
d_call: NA
v_call: TRBV15
clone_size: few
cdr3_aa: CATRFDKGVPTEAFF
cdr3_nt: TGTGCCACCAGATTCGATAAGGGGGTCCCCACTGAAGCTTTCTTT

j_call: TRBJ2-2
d_call: NA
v_call: TRBV19
clone_size: NA
cdr3_aa: CASKSRGTVNTGELFF
cdr3_nt: TGTGCCAGCAAGAGTCGCGGGACAGTGAACACCGGGGAGCTGTTTTTT

j_call: TRBJ1-2
d_call: NA
v_call: TRBV27
clone_size: many
cdr3_aa: CASSYGAFGYTF
cdr3_nt: TGTGCCAGCAGTTATGGGGCATTCGGCTACACCTTC

j_call: TRBJ2-7
d_call: TRBD2
v_call: TRBV7-9
clone_size: once
cdr3_aa: CASSLLAGVSYEQYF
cdr3_nt: TGTGCCAGCAGCTTACTCGCGGGGGTTTCCTACGAGCAGTACTTC

j_call: TRBJ1-3
d_call: NA
v_call: TRBV12-3/TRBV12-4
clone_size: NA
cdr3_aa: CASSFSTIYF
cdr3_nt: TGTGCCAGCAGTTTCAGCACCATATATTTT

j_call: TRBJ1-5
d_call: NA
v_call: TRBV6-2/TRBV6-3
clone_size: few
cdr3_aa: CASSYSPSGLGDQPQHF
cdr3_nt: TGTGCCAGCAGTTATTCGCCAAGTGGACTTGGGGATCAGCCCCAGCATTTT

j_call: TRBJ1-1
d_call: TRBD1
v_call: TRBV20-1
clone_size: NA
cdr3_aa: CSASKGQGLEAFF
cdr3_nt: TGCAGTGCTAGTAAGGGACAGGGATTAGAAGCTTTCTTT

j_call: TRBJ1-1
d_call: TRBD1
v_call: TRBV7-2
clone_size: NA
cdr3_aa: CASSLEVQGWAEAFF
cdr3_nt: TGTGCCAGCAGCCTCGAGGTACAGGGGTGGGCTGAAGCTTTCTTT

j_call: TRBJ2-5
d_call: NA
v_call: TRBV2
clone_size: NA
cdr3_aa: CASRDNQETQYF
cdr3_nt: TGTGCCAGTAGGGACAACCAAGAGACCCAGTACTTC

j_call: TRBJ2-7
d_call: TRBD1
v_call: TRBV7-2
clone_size: NA
cdr3_aa: CASSSNRNSRDSSYEQYF
cdr3_nt: TGTGCCAGCAGCTCGAACCGAAACAGCCGGGACAGCTCCTACGAGCAGTACTTC

j_call: TRBJ2-4
d_call: TRBD2
v_call: TRBV6-2/TRBV6-3
clone_size: NA
cdr3_aa: CASSYSNLRGLAKNIQYF
cdr3_nt: TGTGCCAGCAGTTACTCGAATTTGCGGGGGTTAGCCAAAAACATTCAGTACTTC

j_call: TRBJ1-3
d_call: NA
v_call: TRBV12-3/TRBV12-4
clone_size: NA
cdr3_aa: CASSGQNGNTIYF
cdr3_nt: TGTGCCAGCAGCGGACAGAACGGAAACACCATATATTTT

j_call: TRBJ2-7
d_call: NA
v_call: TRBV5-1
clone_size: NA
cdr3_aa: CASSYAGSYEQYF
cdr3_nt: TGCGCCAGCAGCTACGCGGGCTCCTACGAGCAGTACTTC

j_call: TRBJ1-2
d_call: NA
v_call: TRBV7-2
clone_size: NA
cdr3_aa: CASSLGYEGYTF
cdr3_nt: TGTGCCAGCAGCTTAGGATACGAGGGCTACACCTTC

j_call: TRBJ1-2
d_call: TRBD1
v_call: TRBV7-9
clone_size: NA
cdr3_aa: CASSLRGQYGYTF
cdr3_nt: TGTGCCAGCAGCTTAAGGGGACAGTATGGCTACACCTTC

j_call: TRBJ2-2
d_call: NA
v_call: TRBV18
clone_size: NA
cdr3_aa: CASTSGTKGTGELFF
cdr3_nt: TGTGCCAGCACATCCGGGACAAAGGGCACCGGGGAGCTGTTTTTT

j_call: TRBJ2-7
d_call: TRBD1
v_call: TRBV7-9
clone_size: NA
cdr3_aa: CASSLGQGDLYEQYF
cdr3_nt: TGTGCCAGCAGCTTAGGACAGGGGGATTTATACGAGCAGTACTTC

j_call: TRBJ1-1
d_call: NA
v_call: TRBV28
clone_size: once
cdr3_aa: CAGGTGMNTEAFF
cdr3_nt: TGTGCCGGAGGGACGGGCATGAACACTGAAGCTTTCTTT

j_call: TRBJ2-7
d_call: NA
v_call: TRBV19
clone_size: NA
cdr3_aa: CASSILLGAGYYEQYF
cdr3_nt: TGTGCCAGTAGTATTCTCTTGGGGGCCGGGTACTACGAGCAGTACTTC

j_call: TRBJ1-5
d_call: TRBD1
v_call: TRBV18
clone_size: NA
cdr3_aa: CASSPRGGYQPQHF
cdr3_nt: TGTGCCAGCTCACCGCGAGGGGGCTATCAGCCCCAGCATTTT

j_call: TRBJ2-3
d_call: NA
v_call: TRBV18
clone_size: once
cdr3_aa: CASSPVRVPGSTDTQYF
cdr3_nt: TGTGCCAGCTCACCAGTTCGAGTGCCAGGGTCTACAGATACGCAGTATTTT

j_call: TRBJ2-7
d_call: NA
v_call: TRBV28
clone_size: NA
cdr3_aa: CASSFQPGQSYEQYF
cdr3_nt: TGTGCCAGCAGCTTCCAGCCGGGACAAAGCTACGAGCAGTACTTC

j_call: TRBJ1-1
d_call: TRBD1
v_call: TRBV7-9
clone_size: NA
cdr3_aa: CASSLADRGWGSTEAFF
cdr3_nt: TGTGCCAGCAGCTTAGCCGACAGGGGGTGGGGGAGTACTGAAGCTTTCTTT

j_call: TRBJ2-5
d_call: TRBD1
v_call: TRBV11-2
clone_size: NA
cdr3_aa: CASSLTDRVETQYF
cdr3_nt: TGTGCCAGCAGCTTAACGGACAGGGTGGAGACCCAGTACTTC

j_call: TRBJ2-7
d_call: TRBD2
v_call: TRBV27
clone_size: NA
cdr3_aa: CASSGLLAGDYEQYF
cdr3_nt: TGTGCCAGCAGTGGATTACTAGCGGGGGACTACGAGCAGTACTTC

j_call: TRBJ2-1
d_call: TRBD2
v_call: TRBV27
clone_size: NA
cdr3_aa: CASSLSPATSGGNEQFF
cdr3_nt: TGTGCCAGCAGTTTATCCCCAGCAACTAGCGGGGGCAATGAGCAGTTCTTC

j_call: TRBJ2-3
d_call: TRBD1
v_call: TRBV5-4
clone_size: NA
cdr3_aa: CASSLEGQGTDTQYF
cdr3_nt: TGTGCCAGCAGCTTGGAAGGACAGGGAACAGATACGCAGTATTTT

j_call: TRBJ1-6
d_call: NA
v_call: TRBV7-9
clone_size: NA
cdr3_aa: CASSSAGGGNSPLHF
cdr3_nt: TGTGCCAGCAGCTCCGCGGGGGGTGGGAATTCACCCCTCCACTTT

j_call: TRBJ1-1
d_call: TRBD1
v_call: TRBV6-5
clone_size: NA
cdr3_aa: CASSPDRVATEAFF
cdr3_nt: TGTGCCAGCAGTCCGGACAGGGTGGCCACTGAAGCTTTCTTT

j_call: TRBJ2-2
d_call: NA
v_call: TRBV11-2
clone_size: NA
cdr3_aa: CASSSSTSNTGELFF
cdr3_nt: TGTGCCAGCAGCTCGTCCACATCGAACACCGGGGAGCTGTTTTTT

j_call: TRBJ2-3
d_call: TRBD1
v_call: TRBV27
clone_size: NA
cdr3_aa: CASSPSGTGITDTQYF
cdr3_nt: TGTGCCAGCAGTCCCTCCGGGACAGGCATCACAGATACGCAGTATTTT

j_call: TRBJ1-5
d_call: NA
v_call: TRBV6-2/TRBV6-3
clone_size: NA
cdr3_aa: CASSYPGSGGGNQPQHF
cdr3_nt: TGTGCCAGCAGTTACCCTGGGTCGGGGGGAGGCAATCAGCCCCAGCATTTT

j_call: TRBJ1-2
d_call: TRBD1
v_call: TRBV28
clone_size: NA
cdr3_aa: CASSNRGRDGYTF
cdr3_nt: TGTGCCAGCAGTAACAGGGGGCGTGATGGCTACACCTTC

j_call: TRBJ1-6
d_call: NA
v_call: TRBV6-5
clone_size: NA
cdr3_aa: CASSYQQGGSPLHF
cdr3_nt: TGTGCCAGCAGTTACCAACAGGGCGGTTCACCCCTCCACTTT

j_call: TRBJ2-7
d_call: NA
v_call: TRBV4-2
clone_size: NA
cdr3_aa: CASSQDRGRAPGVPYEQYF
cdr3_nt: TGTGCCAGCAGCCAAGATCGGGGCCGGGCCCCGGGGGTGCCCTACGAGCAGTACTTC

j_call: TRBJ2-7
d_call: NA
v_call: TRBV12-3/TRBV12-4
clone_size: once
cdr3_aa: CASSWGLTYEQYF
cdr3_nt: TGTGCCAGCAGTTGGGGCCTCACCTACGAGCAGTACTTC

j_call: TRBJ2-1
d_call: TRBD2
v_call: TRBV3-1/TRBV3-2
clone_size: once
cdr3_aa: CASSPTSGAPSSYNEQFF
cdr3_nt: TGTGCCAGCAGCCCGACTAGCGGGGCCCCCTCCTCCTACAATGAGCAGTTCTTC

j_call: TRBJ2-7
d_call: NA
v_call: TRBV7-2
clone_size: NA
cdr3_aa: CASSLGGRFYEQYF
cdr3_nt: TGTGCCAGCAGCTTAGGAGGCAGATTCTACGAGCAGTACTTC

j_call: TRBJ1-6
d_call: TRBD1
v_call: TRBV9
clone_size: NA
cdr3_aa: CASSERATGGNSPLHF
cdr3_nt: TGTGCCAGCAGCGAAAGGGCTACAGGGGGGAATTCACCCCTCCACTTT

j_call: TRBJ2-1
d_call: NA
v_call: TRBV28
clone_size: once
cdr3_aa: CASSFRGSNEQFF
cdr3_nt: TGTGCCAGCAGCTTTCGGGGGAGTAATGAGCAGTTCTTC